The 5 T cell receptor beta chains listed next were all sequenced from one sample in a study of Graves' ophthalmopathy and Graves' hyperthyroidism. As the template, RNA transcripts were used to amplify TCR beta CDR3 regions. HTBI-primed RT-PCR formed the first round, and a multiplex PCR formed the second. TCRdb called the multiplex PCR reads again in MiXCR, with one record for every CDR3 protein. Of about 370,000 distinct CDR3 sequences in the sample, about 17% were seen once. The sample was peripheral blood. These receptors were obtained from an adult woman with stable Graves' hyperthyroidism.

In this sample, this clonotype turned up a few times. V is TRBV4-3 and J is TRBJ2-7, with D tentatively TRBD1 or TRBD2 (5 bases each). CDR3 length: 14 residues. From germline, CDR1 is LGHNA and CDR2 YSLEER. Trimming pared 2 bases from V and 2 bases from J, leaving 10 bases between. DNA for the CDR3: TGCGCCAGCAGCCAACACCAGGGAGCCTACGAGCAGTACTTC. This encodes CASSQHQGAYEQYF.

This clonotype was found a few times. The genes are TRBV11-1 and TRBJ2-2; no definite D call. Germline CDR1 is SGHAT and CDR2 is FQDESV (reference sequence). This CDR3 region has 16 residues. V was clipped by 5 bases and J by 0 bases, with 13 bases between them. CDR3 DNA sequence: TGTGCCAGCAGCCAAGGCGGCGGTACGAACACCGGGGAGCTGTTTTTT. This encodes CASSQGGGTNTGELFF.

The sample holds many counts of this clonotype. CDR3 amino acids: CSVDLLAGGPPETQYF. The CDR3 bases are TGCAGCGTTGATCTCCTAGCGGGAGGGCCGCCAGAGACCCAGTACTTC. The chain couples TRBV29-1 to TRBJ2-5, with 12 bases that match TRBD2. Germline V lookup: CDR1 SQVTM, CDR2 ANQGSEA. This CDR3 has 16 amino acids. The trim removed 3 bases at V and 4 bases at J, leaving 9 bases unmatched.

This clonotype showed up many times. This chain connects TRBV19 to TRBJ1-1; D is unclear. The CDR3 is 15 amino acids. Trimming took off 4 bases at V and 0 bases at J, with 12 bases between the two ends. Germline lookup yields CDR1 LNHDA and CDR2 SQIVND (reference sequence). The CDR3 loop reads CASSNNSALNTEAFF. CDR3 coding DNA: TGTGCCAGTAGTAACAACAGCGCTTTGAACACTGAAGCTTTCTTT.

This clonotype was counted many times. CDR3 region: CASSSGTSGNVQYF. In DNA, the CDR3 is TGTGCCAGCAGCTCCGGGACTAGCGGGAATGTGCAGTACTTC. The chain carries TRBV7-9 and TRBJ2-7; 13 bases align to TRBD2. CDR1 and CDR2 from the germline V gene are SEHNR and FQNEAQ (reference sequence). V trimming: 4 bases; J trimming: 9 bases; junction bases outside the gene matches: 6. CDR3 length equals 14 residues.